The entry below gives a single T cell receptor (beta chain) sequence along with its context. In the authors' workflow: Reference gene primer amplification in the assay estimated nucleated cell counts. Sequencing was performed with immunoSEQ multiplex PCR; in TCRdb, only in-frame clones are kept and a portion is missing. V and J calls and clone size follow that table, whereas D and trimming were derived from the DNA. The repertoire holds 150,000 to 200,000 clones, with roughly 87% as singletons. The data stem from a study of blood T cell repertoires in COVID-19. Turning to the study itself: The study drew acute and convalescent COVID-19 samples from the United States, Italy and Spain. T cells, B-cell-depleted T cells, or PBMCs provided the cDNA or gDNA that served as material.

This CDR3 contains 16 residues. The germline CDR1 and CDR2 sequences are SGHTA and FQGNSA. The ends lost 5 bases at V and 4 bases at J; junction bases unmatched: 7. The V call is TRBV7-2, the J call TRBJ2-5, with 13 bases aligning to TRBD2. The sequence was obtained from a woman aged 40 to 49 with acute or convalescent COVID-19. Sequenced material: peripheral blood. CDR3 region: CASSRTSGSSRETQYF. The CDR3 DNA is TGTGCCAGCAGCAGGACTAGCGGGAGTTCGCGAGAGACCCAGTACTTC.